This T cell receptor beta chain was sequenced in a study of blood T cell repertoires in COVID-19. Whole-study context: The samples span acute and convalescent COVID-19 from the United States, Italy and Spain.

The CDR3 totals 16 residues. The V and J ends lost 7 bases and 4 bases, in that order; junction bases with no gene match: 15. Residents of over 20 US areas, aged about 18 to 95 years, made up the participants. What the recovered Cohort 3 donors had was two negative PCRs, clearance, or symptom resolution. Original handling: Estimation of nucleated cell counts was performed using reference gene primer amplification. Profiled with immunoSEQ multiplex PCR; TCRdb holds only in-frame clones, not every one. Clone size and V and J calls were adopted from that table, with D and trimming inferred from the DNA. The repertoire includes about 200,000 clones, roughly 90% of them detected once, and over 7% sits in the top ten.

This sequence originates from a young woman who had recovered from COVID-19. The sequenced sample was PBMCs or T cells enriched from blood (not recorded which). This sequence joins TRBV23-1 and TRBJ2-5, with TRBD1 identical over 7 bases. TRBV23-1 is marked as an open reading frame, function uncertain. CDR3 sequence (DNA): TGCGCCAGCACCCTTCGGACAGGCGCCACCCTAGAGACCCAGTACTTC. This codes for CASTLRTGATLETQYF.